This note documents a single TCR beta chain sequence. Its antigen remains unknown. The source of the sample is a study of T cell responses to AZD1222 COVID-19 vaccine. Germline loops: CDR1 MDHEN, CDR2 SYDVKM. The length of the CDR3 is 12 residues. V was pared by 6 bases and J by 1 base, with 6 bases between. Profiling relied on immunoSEQ multiplex PCR, and the TCRdb table lists in-frame clones only, not all of them. The table shows over 85,000 clones, with over 85% occurring only once. Overall study results and limits: Vaccine-related CD4 TCRs covered spike, predominating at 160-218 and 743-854. Baseline seropositives among AZD1222 recipients totaled only six. Only after the peak T cell response were repertoires sampled.

The sequenced sample was peripheral blood, obtained on day 0 of AZD1222 vaccination. The rearrangement uses TRBV28 and TRBJ1-1; no reliable D call. The receptor's source is an adult in good health. The CDR3 DNA sequence: TGTGCCAGCAGCCAAACGAACACTGAAGCTTTCTTT. It yields the protein CASSQTNTEAFF.